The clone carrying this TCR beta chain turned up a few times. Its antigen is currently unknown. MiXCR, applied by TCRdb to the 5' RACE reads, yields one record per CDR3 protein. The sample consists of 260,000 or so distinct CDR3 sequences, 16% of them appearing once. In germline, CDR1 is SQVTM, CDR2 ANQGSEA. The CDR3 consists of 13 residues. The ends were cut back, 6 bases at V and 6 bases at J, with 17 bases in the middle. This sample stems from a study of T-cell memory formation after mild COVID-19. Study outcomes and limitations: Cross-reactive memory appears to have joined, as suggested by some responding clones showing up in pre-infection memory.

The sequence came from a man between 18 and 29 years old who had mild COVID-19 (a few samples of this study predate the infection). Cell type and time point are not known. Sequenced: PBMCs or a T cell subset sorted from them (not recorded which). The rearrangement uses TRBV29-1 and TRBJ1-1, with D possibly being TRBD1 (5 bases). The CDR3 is CSVAGFGDPEAFF. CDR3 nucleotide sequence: TGCAGCGTCGCTGGTTTTGGGGACCCTGAAGCTTTCTTT.